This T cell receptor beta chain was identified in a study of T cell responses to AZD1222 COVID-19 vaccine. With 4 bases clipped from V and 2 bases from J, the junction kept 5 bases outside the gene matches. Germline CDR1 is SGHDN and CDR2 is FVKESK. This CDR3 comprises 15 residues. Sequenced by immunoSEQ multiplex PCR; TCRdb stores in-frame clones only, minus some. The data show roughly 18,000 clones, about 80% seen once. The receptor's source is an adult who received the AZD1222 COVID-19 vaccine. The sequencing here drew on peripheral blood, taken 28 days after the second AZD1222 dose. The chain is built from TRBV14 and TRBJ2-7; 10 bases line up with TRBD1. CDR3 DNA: TGTGCCAGCAGCCCAGACAGGGGGCCCACCTACGAGCAGTACTTC. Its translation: CASSPDRGPTYEQYF.